This T cell receptor beta chain came from a study of blood T cell repertoires in COVID-19. Clones were read by immunoSEQ multiplex PCR, and TCRdb kept only the in-frame ones, dropping some. The data show some 150,000 clones, around 80% seen once. The CDR3 is made up of 16 amino acids. The trim removed 3 bases at V and 6 bases at J, leaving 7 bases unmatched. CDR1 is SGHRS, CDR2 YFSETQ, per germline. V and J are TRBV5-1 and TRBJ1-6, with TRBD1 matching over 9 bases. Sample: peripheral blood. The source of this sequence is a man aged 55 to 69 with active or convalescent COVID-19. The CDR3 DNA follows: TGCGCCAGCAGCTCACCCGACAGGGGGGCTAATTCACCCCTCCACTTT. It yields the protein CASSSPDRGANSPLHF.